This paragraph reports one T cell receptor (beta chain). Its antigen has not been determined. It has no much larger one-base neighbor in the sample; base qualities were not kept. V loses 5 bases, J loses 0 bases, and the germline ends lie 11 bases apart. The CDR3 runs 15 residues from the cysteine to the phenylalanine. Left in the record is the CDR3 DNA by itself, 45 bases read in frame from the first base. According to the germline V gene, CDR1 reads KGHSH and CDR2 reads LQKENI. This specimen comes from a study of blood T cell repertoires in COVID-19 (dated by TCRdb to 2019 to 2021). With respect to the entire study: Samples covering the acute and convalescent phases of COVID-19 were provided by collaborators in the United States, Italy and Spain. The material from the prospective study consisted of cDNA or gDNA derived from T cells, B-cell-depleted T cells, or PBMCs. Subjects who had been exposed to COVID-19, were actively infected with it, or had recovered from it provided the deeply sampled blood TCRbeta repertoires that made up the dataset. Samples were obtained from the ongoing ImmuneRACE study (first 160 participants) and from roughly 1,300 subjects provided by 6 global collaborators. Where available, HLA class I and class II types were taken from metadata supplied by the sample provider and were not determined by assay-based typing. The repertoires were released in a freely available public database meant as a resource for research on the immune response to SARS-CoV-2. Nearly every sample came with metadata listing a de-identified subject ID, COVID-19 status, age in years and sex. The full study reports these points: How much clinical and demographic metadata was included differed by source and by participant, and the metadata was provided uncurated.

Participants in the prospective study were aged roughly 18 to 89 years, lived in over 20 United States geographic areas, and enrolled through a virtual design. Cohort assignment in the prospective study relied on participant-reported clinical history from a screening survey and a study questionnaire. Recovered participants in ImmuneRACE Cohort 3 were defined by two consecutive negative NP/OP PCR tests, clearance by a healthcare professional, or resolution of symptoms. In the prospective study, whole blood, serum and a nasopharyngeal or oropharyngeal swab were collected from each participant by mobile phlebotomists. Additional blood draws and questionnaires over a 2-month period could optionally be provided by prospective study participants. Before DNA extraction, prospective study blood samples were shipped either frozen or at room temperature. TCRbeta CDR3 regions were amplified from genomic DNA by means of the immunoSEQ Assay, a bias-controlled multiplex PCR. The source study handled its data this way. The number of nucleated cells in each sample was estimated from the amplification of reference gene primers within the assay. To quantify the absolute abundance of each unique TCRbeta CDR3 rearrangement, sequence reads were collapsed and filtered. For each sample, productive Simpson clonality was calculated as the square root of Simpson's diversity index over productive rearrangements. Sourced from immuneACCESS, this table was stored by TCRdb with only in-frame sequences that have V and J called. A share of the clones is absent; for the studies checked, an unresolved V gene accounts for under half, and the remainder has no known explanation. V and J calls and clone size are as listed in that table; D and trimming were resolved from the DNA. The sample includes a few hundred thousand clones, with less than 90% observed a single time. The ten largest account for approximately 3% of the sample.

The sequence joins TRBV18 to TRBJ2-4; the D gene is perhaps TRBD1, from 5 matching bases. The source material was PBMCs or T cells enriched from blood (not recorded which). This receptor was taken from a woman aged 30 to 39 who had recovered from COVID-19. The CDR3 protein: CASSFDSEAKNIQYF. The nucleotide sequence is given as TGTGCCAGCTCATTCGACAGTGAAGCCAAAAACATTCAGTACTTC. Extended through the reference TRBV18 and TRBJ2-4 proteins, this CDR3 yields the full variable domain: NAGVMQNPRHLVRRRGQEARLRCSPMKGHSHVYWYRQLPEEGLKFMVYLQKENIIDESGMPKERFSAEFPKEGPSILRIQQVVRGDSAAYFCASSFDSEAKNIQYFGAGTRLSVL.